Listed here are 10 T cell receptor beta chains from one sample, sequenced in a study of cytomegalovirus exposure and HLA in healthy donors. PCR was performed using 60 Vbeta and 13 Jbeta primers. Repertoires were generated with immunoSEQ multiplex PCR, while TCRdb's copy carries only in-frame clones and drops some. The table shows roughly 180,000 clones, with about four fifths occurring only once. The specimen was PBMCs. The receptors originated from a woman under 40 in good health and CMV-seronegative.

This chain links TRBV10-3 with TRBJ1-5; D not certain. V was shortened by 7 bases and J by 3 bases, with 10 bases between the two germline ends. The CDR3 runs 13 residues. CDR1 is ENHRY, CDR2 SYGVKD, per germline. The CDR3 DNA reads TGTGCCATCAATGACGGGAACAATCAGCCCCAGCATTTT. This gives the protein CAINDGNNQPQHF.

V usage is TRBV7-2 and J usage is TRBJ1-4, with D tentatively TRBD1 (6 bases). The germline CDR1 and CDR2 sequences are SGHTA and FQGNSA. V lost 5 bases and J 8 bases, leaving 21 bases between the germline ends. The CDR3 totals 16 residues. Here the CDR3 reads CASSRFGTTNTEKLFF. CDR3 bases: TGTGCCAGCAGCCGTTTCGGGACAACGAACACGGAAAAACTGTTTTTT.

The CDR3 nucleotides read TGTGCCAGCAGTGATCAGAGGACACAAAGGGACGAGCAGTACTTC. Translation: CASSDQRTQRDEQYF. This chain links TRBV6-1 with TRBJ2-7; a weak D match, TRBD1 (5 bases). Germline lookup yields CDR1 MNHNS and CDR2 SASEGT. CDR3 size: 15 residues. V lost 3 bases to trimming and J lost 5 bases, with 17 bases between them.

The CDR3 sequence: CASSQNHQVTGNGYTF. The CDR3 nucleotides are TGTGCCAGCAGCCAAAACCATCAGGTAACGGGAAATGGCTACACCTTC. V gene TRBV16 combines with J gene TRBJ1-2, with unresolved D. Germline V gene data show CDR1 as KGHSY and CDR2 as FQNENV. There are 16 residues in the CDR3. V was pared by 2 bases and J by 6 bases, with 19 bases between.

CDR3 sequence: CATSRDRGQGHQPQHF. The CDR3 DNA reads as TGTGCCACCAGCAGAGATCGAGGACAGGGCCATCAGCCCCAGCATTTT. The chain employs TRBV15 and TRBJ1-5; 8 bases align to TRBD1. Germline-derived CDR1 and CDR2 are LNHNV and YYDKDF (reference sequence). Unmatched junction bases numbered 6, after V lost 0 bases and J lost 5 bases. The CDR3 is 16 residues long.

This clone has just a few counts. The CDR3 DNA reads as TGTGCCAGCGCGGGACAGGGTAGGCAGCCCCAGCATTTT. Its translation is CASAGQGRQPQHF. This rearrangement joins TRBV2 to TRBJ1-5; 9 bases are a match to TRBD1. There are 13 residues in the CDR3. Trimming cost V 8 bases and J 7 bases; bases outside gene matches: 6. The germline gives CDR1 SNHLY, CDR2 FYNNEI.

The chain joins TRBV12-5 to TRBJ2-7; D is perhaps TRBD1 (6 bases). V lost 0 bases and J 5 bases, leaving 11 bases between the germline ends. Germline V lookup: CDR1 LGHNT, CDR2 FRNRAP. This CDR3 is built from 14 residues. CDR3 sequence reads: CASGLVWGRDEQYF. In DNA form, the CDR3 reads TGTGCTAGTGGTTTGGTATGGGGGCGCGACGAGCAGTACTTC.

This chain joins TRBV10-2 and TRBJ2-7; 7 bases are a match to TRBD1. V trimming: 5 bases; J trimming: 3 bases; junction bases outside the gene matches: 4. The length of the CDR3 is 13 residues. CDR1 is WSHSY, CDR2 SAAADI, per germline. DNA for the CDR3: TGCGCCAGCAGTTTAACAGGGGACTACGAGCAGTACTTC. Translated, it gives CASSLTGDYEQYF.

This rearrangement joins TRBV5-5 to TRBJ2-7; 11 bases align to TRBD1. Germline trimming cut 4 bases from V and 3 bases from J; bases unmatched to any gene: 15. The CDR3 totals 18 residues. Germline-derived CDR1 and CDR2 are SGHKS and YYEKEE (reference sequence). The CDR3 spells CASSRSGLDRGQNYEQYF. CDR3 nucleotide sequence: TGTGCCAGCAGCCGAAGCGGCTTGGACAGGGGGCAGAACTACGAGCAGTACTTC. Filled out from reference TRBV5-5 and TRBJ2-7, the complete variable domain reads DAGVTQSPTHLIKTRGQQVTLRCSPISGHKSVSWYQQVLGQGPQFIFQYYEKEERGRGNFPDRFSARQFPNYSSELNVNALLLGDSALYLCASSRSGLDRGQNYEQYFGPGTRLTVT.

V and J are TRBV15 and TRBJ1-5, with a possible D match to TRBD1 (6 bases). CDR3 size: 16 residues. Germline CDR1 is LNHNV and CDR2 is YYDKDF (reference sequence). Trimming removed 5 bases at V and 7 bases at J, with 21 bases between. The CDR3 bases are TGTGCCACCAGCGTAATCCCCACAGGGTTTGGCCAGCCCCAGCATTTT. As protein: CATSVIPTGFGQPQHF.